This TCR beta chain was recorded in a study of T cell repertoires in cytomegalovirus infection. Looking at the study overall: Both CMV infection and a matching HLA type were indicated by public TCR beta signatures. Study-wide results and limits: In two of eight donors, the top clonotype was HLA-C-restricted CMV-specific.

This clonotype was counted at least ten times. Antigen: not known. Germline V gene sequence: CDR1 SQVTM, CDR2 ANQGSEA. This CDR3 comprises 13 residues. The V end lost 7 bases, the J end lost 0 bases, and 10 bases lay between the germline ends. MiXCR, applied by TCRdb to the reads, yields one record per CDR3 protein. The sample records hundreds of thousands of distinct CDR3 sequences, around 10% being singletons. This TCR derives from a human donor in good health (CMV status not recorded). Some clones in this sample may be carry-over from other donors' samples. This chain connects TRBV29-1 to TRBJ1-5; unclear D gene. Sample: PBMCs. The CDR3 here is CSAGGSSNQPQHF. The CDR3 region has the DNA TGCAGCGCAGGCGGTTCTAGCAATCAGCCCCAGCATTTT. The complete variable domain, with remaining parts taken from reference TRBV29-1 and TRBJ1-5, reads SAVISQKPSRDICQRGTSLTIQCQVDSQVTMMFWYRQQPGQSLTLIATANQGSEATYESGFVIDKFPISRPNLTFSTLTVSNMSPEDSSIYLCSAGGSSNQPQHFGDGTRLSIL.